This TCR beta chain emerged from a study of OX40 agonist ivuxolimab in advanced cancers. General study results and limits: The work left the antigen specificity of expanded peripheral T cells undetermined. With doses of 0.1 to 3.0 mg/kg, CD4+ and CD8+ blood T cells had undergone clonal expansion by week 6.

The CDR3 totals 13 residues. V gave up 11 bases and J gave up 3 bases, with 14 bases separating them. CDR1 ENHRY and CDR2 SYGVKD come from the germline V gene. A remark on this clone: Its specificity is not known.

Assay used: immunoSEQ multiplex PCR; TCRdb lists only in-frame clones, some missing. The table lists tens of thousands of clones, just over 85% of them singletons. This sequence joins TRBV10-3 and TRBJ1-5; D is possibly TRBD1 (6 bases). Sequenced material: CD4+ or CD8+ T cells sorted from blood, taken in a trial of the OX40 agonist ivuxolimab. This receptor was identified in an adult with an advanced solid tumor such as melanoma, head and neck, liver or kidney cancer. DNA of the CDR3: TGTGCCGTACAGGGAAGTTTCAATCAGCCCCAGCATTTT. It yields the protein CAVQGSFNQPQHF.